The next 13 T cell receptor beta chains were all read from a single sample in a study of blood T cell repertoires in COVID-19. Assay: immunoSEQ multiplex PCR; the TCRdb copy retains only in-frame clones and omits some. The sample has around 480,000 clones, about nine tenths seen once; the top ten hold 10% to 15%. The sequencing input was peripheral blood. Receptor source: a woman between 50 and 59 years old with COVID-19, enrolled during active disease.

The chain carries TRBV29-1 and TRBJ2-7; the D is unclear. Germline values: CDR1 SQVTM, CDR2 ANQGSEA. This CDR3 has 13 amino acids. Deletions cut 1 base from V and 1 base from J, with 8 bases between. The CDR3 DNA reads TGCAGCGTTGAAGGGGCTGTTTCCTACGAGCAGTACTTC. It translates to CSVEGAVSYEQYF.

This clone was counted only a few times. The CDR3 spells CASSRSGGSGNTIYF. In nucleotides, the CDR3 is TGTGCCAGCAGCCGATCGGGGGGTTCCGGAAACACCATATATTTT. This rearrangement joins TRBV4-2 to TRBJ1-3, with D perhaps TRBD1 (5 bases). The CDR3 extends over 15 amino acids. Germline CDR1 and CDR2: LGHNA and YNFKEQ. Trimming took off 4 bases at V and 4 bases at J, with 14 bases between the two ends.

The chain employs TRBV6-5 and TRBJ2-2; TRBD2 matches 11 bases. V lost 7 bases and J lost 6; bases outside the gene matches: 7. The CDR3 is made up of 15 amino acids. Looked up from germline, CDR1 is MNHEY and CDR2 is SVGAGI. For the CDR3, the DNA is TGTGCCAGCAAGATAGCGGGAGGGATCGCCGGGGAGCTGTTTTTT. It encodes CASKIAGGIAGELFF.

The chain couples TRBV24-1 to TRBJ2-5; TRBD2 aligns across 8 bases. Trimming removed 6 bases from V and 4 bases from J; junction bases left unmatched: 9. In germline, CDR1 is KGHDR, CDR2 SFDVKD. The CDR3 covers 15 residues. The CDR3 loop is CATSNKRGYGETQYF. The DNA for the CDR3 is TGTGCCACCAGTAATAAGCGGGGGTATGGAGAGACCCAGTACTTC.

The chain is built from TRBV5-1 and TRBJ2-5; D gene ambiguous. There are 14 residues in the CDR3. Between the trimmed V and J ends, which lost 0 bases and 4 bases, there was a span of 10 bases. CDR1 and CDR2 (germline): SGHRS, YFSETQ. The CDR3 nucleotides read TGCGCCAGCAGCTTGGGCGGTCCCCCAGAGACCCAGTACTTC. Translating it yields CASSLGGPPETQYF.

V usage is TRBV5-1 and J usage is TRBJ2-3; the match to TRBD1 covers 12 bases. The CDR3 spans 16 residues. V gave up 3 bases and J gave up 4 bases; unmatched junction bases: 6. Germline assignment: CDR1 SGHRS and CDR2 YFSETQ. CDR3 nucleotide sequence: TGCGCCAGCAGCTCATCCGGGACAGGGGGCCCAGATACGCAGTATTTT. Its protein product is CASSSSGTGGPDTQYF.

The chain uses TRBV2 and TRBJ2-1; no reliable D call. The germline CDR1 and CDR2 sequences are SNHLY and FYNNEI. The CDR3 totals 13 residues. V was shortened by 7 bases and J by 5 bases, with 12 bases between the two germline ends. CDR3 DNA: TGTGCCAGCAAACCCGATGGAGACAATGAGCAGTTCTTC. This codes for CASKPDGDNEQFF.

The genes are TRBV19 and TRBJ1-5, with D possibly matching TRBD1 (6 bases). Germline loops: CDR1 LNHDA, CDR2 SQIVND (reference sequence). The length of the CDR3 is 16 residues. The V and J ends lost 3 bases and 3 bases respectively, with 15 bases between them. CDR3: CASSIGEGHYNQPQHF. CDR3 DNA sequence: TGTGCCAGTAGTATTGGCGAGGGACATTACAATCAGCCCCAGCATTTT.

The chain joins TRBV20-1 to TRBJ1-2; no clear D gene. V was trimmed by 4 bases and J by 7 bases, leaving 4 bases between them. CDR1 and CDR2 (germline): DFQATT, SNEGSKA (reference sequence). The CDR3 has 9 amino acids. CDR3 coding DNA: TGCAGTGCTATGAGTGGCTACACCTTC. Protein product: CSAMSGYTF.

The CDR3 sequence is CASSYSGQYNEQFF. The DNA for the CDR3 is TGTGCCAGCAGTTACTCGGGACAGTACAATGAGCAGTTCTTC. The chain carries TRBV6-5 and TRBJ2-1, with 7 bases aligning to TRBD1. CDR3 length equals 14 residues. CDR1 and CDR2 from the germline V gene are MNHEY and SVGAGI. J lost 4 bases, V lost 0 bases, and 0 bases had no gene match.

The rearrangement uses TRBV5-1 and TRBJ1-1, with a tentative D call TRBD1 (6 bases). V was cut by 6 bases and J by 0 bases, with 15 bases left in between. Germline V lookup: CDR1 SGHRS, CDR2 YFSETQ. The CDR3 contains 15 residues. The CDR3 is CASIPGVGLNTEAFF. DNA of the CDR3: TGCGCCAGCATCCCAGGGGTGGGTCTGAACACTGAAGCTTTCTTT.

The rearrangement links TRBV19 to TRBJ2-3; tentatively, D is TRBD1 (5 bases). V lost 5 bases, J lost 6 bases, and 6 bases lay in between. Germline CDR1 LNHDA, CDR2 SQIVND (reference sequence). The CDR3 covers 11 residues. The CDR3 protein is CASSGADTQYF. The CDR3 bases are TGTGCCAGTAGTGGGGCGGATACGCAGTATTTT. Full variable domain (rest looked up from reference TRBV19 and TRBJ2-3): DGGITQSPKYLFRKEGQNVTLSCEQNLNHDAMYWYRQDPGQGLRLIYYSQIVNDFQKGDIAEGYSVSREKKESFPLTVTSAQKNPTAFYLCASSGADTQYFGPGTRLTVL.

DNA of the CDR3: TGTGCCTCTTACCCAGGGTTTTATGGCTACACCTTC. Its protein is CASYPGFYGYTF. The chain couples TRBV6-5 to TRBJ1-2; a weak D match, TRBD1 (5 bases). V lost 11 bases, J lost 5 bases, and 15 bases lay in between. Germline V gene lookup returns CDR1 MNHEY and CDR2 SVGAGI. This CDR3 is 12 amino acids long.